Below are 14 T cell receptor beta chains sequenced from a single sample in a study of blood T cell repertoires in COVID-19. Sequenced by immunoSEQ multiplex PCR; TCRdb stores in-frame clones only, minus some. The sample has 300,000 to 450,000 clones, about 90% seen once. Material: PBMCs or T cells enriched from blood (not recorded which). The receptor source for this set is a man aged 35 to 55 in a cohort exposed to, infected with or recovered from COVID-19 (not recorded which).

The chain has TRBV2 and TRBJ2-1, with 9 bases that match TRBD1. V dropped 4 bases and J dropped 9; count of bases not matched to a gene: 7. The CDR3 contains 14 residues. The germline V gene encodes CDR1 SNHLY and CDR2 FYNNEI. CDR3 nucleotide sequence: TGTGCCAGCAGTGCCGGGACAGGGTACCTTGAGCAGTTCTTC. Translation: CASSAGTGYLEQFF.

This clone appeared a single time. V is TRBV7-5 and J is TRBJ2-3; the table names TRBD1, a call not compared with the DNA. TRBV7-5 is recorded as a pseudogene. The CDR3 runs to 18 residues. The CDR3 region is CVRSLAQGVRWYTDTQYF. The CDR3 bases are TGTGTCAGAAGCTTAGCGCAGGGGGTCAGGTGGTACACAGATACGCAGTATTTT.

The chain couples TRBV15 to TRBJ1-4, with TRBD1 identical over 10 bases. Germline-derived CDR1 and CDR2 are LNHNV and YYDKDF (reference sequence). CDR3 length: 14 amino acids. The V gene end was trimmed by 5 bases and the J gene end by 6 bases; junction bases not matched to a gene: 3. The CDR3 reads CATSQGQGDEKLFF. The CDR3 DNA follows: TGTGCCACCAGCCAAGGACAGGGGGATGAAAAACTGTTTTTT.

On this clone: Distinct nucleotide sequences in the sample also encode this CDR3. This sequence joins TRBV5-1 and TRBJ2-1; D perhaps matches TRBD2 (5 bases). In germline, CDR1 is SGHRS, CDR2 YFSETQ. Trimming removed 4 bases from V and 0 bases from J, with 11 bases in between. This CDR3 spans 15 amino acids. The CDR3 protein is CASSRGLSSYNEQFF. The CDR3 DNA is TGCGCCAGCAGCCGCGGACTCAGCTCCTACAATGAGCAGTTCTTC.

In this sample, this clone turned up a few times. V and J are TRBV5-1 and TRBJ2-1; TRBD2 agrees at 14 bases. CDR1 is SGHRS, CDR2 YFSETQ, per germline. V lost 0 bases, J lost 9 bases, and 2 bases stayed unmatched. This CDR3 has 15 residues. The CDR3 DNA reads TGCGCCAGCAGCTTGGGACTAGCGGGAGGGGGTGAGCAGTTCTTC. Translated, it gives CASSLGLAGGGEQFF.

The V call is TRBV5-4, the J call TRBJ1-1, with D perhaps TRBD1 (6 bases). CDR1 and CDR2 from the germline V gene are SGHNT and YYREEE (reference sequence). CDR3 length equals 13 residues. The V and J ends lost 4 bases and 1 base respectively, with 8 bases between them. The CDR3 region is CASSKTGNTEAFF. CDR3 sequence (DNA): TGTGCCAGCAGCAAGACAGGGAACACTGAAGCTTTCTTT.

The gene calls are TRBV9 and TRBJ2-7, with a possible D match to TRBD2 (6 bases). V was cut by 4 bases and J by 0 bases, with 17 bases left in between. The CDR3 contains 16 residues. CDR1 and CDR2 from the germline V gene are SGDLS and YYNGEE. CDR3 in DNA: TGTGCCAGCAGCCCCGGAGGCTGGGGGGACTCCTACGAGCAGTACTTC. Its protein is CASSPGGWGDSYEQYF. Variable domain in full (rest from reference TRBV9 and TRBJ2-7): DSGVTQTPKHLITATGQRVTLRCSPRSGDLSVYWYQQSLDQGLQFLIQYYNGEERAKGNILERFSAQQFPDLHSELNLSSLELGDSALYFCASSPGGWGDSYEQYFGPGTRLTVT.

This chain joins TRBV6-5 and TRBJ1-6, with TRBD1 identical over 7 bases. CDR3 length: 12 residues. V was pared by 7 bases and J by 9 bases, with 3 bases of the junction left unmatched. The germline V gene encodes CDR1 MNHEY and CDR2 SVGAGI. The CDR3 region is CASTTGFSPLHF. CDR3 bases: TGTGCCAGCACGACAGGGTTTTCACCCCTCCACTTT.

V and J are TRBV10-2 and TRBJ1-1; no reliable D call. Germline CDR1 and CDR2: WSHSY and SAAADI. The length of the CDR3 is 13 residues. V was clipped by 7 bases and J by 3 bases, with 12 bases between them. DNA of the CDR3: TGCGCCAGCAAATCCGGGTCTTACACTGAAGCTTTCTTT. Translation gives CASKSGSYTEAFF.

V and J are TRBV28 and TRBJ1-2; tentative D call: TRBD1 (5 bases). V shed 4 bases and J shed 4 bases, with 16 bases lying between them. The CDR3 length is 15 residues. Germline loops: CDR1 MDHEN, CDR2 SYDVKM. In nucleotides, the CDR3 is TGTGCCAGCAGTTCCGGGACGGGAGGTGGCTATGGCTACACCTTC. Amino acid sequence: CASSSGTGGGYGYTF.

This clone showed up just a few times. This rearrangement joins TRBV19 to TRBJ2-1; 8 bases match TRBD1. Germline trimming cut 9 bases from V and 5 bases from J; bases unmatched to any gene: 18. The CDR3 length is 17 residues. The germline gives CDR1 LNHDA, CDR2 SQIVND (reference sequence). The CDR3 here is CASESYRGQGADNEQFF. The CDR3 nucleotides read TGTGCCAGCGAATCTTACAGGGGTCAGGGGGCGGACAATGAGCAGTTCTTC.

The chain uses TRBV3-1 (or the pseudogene TRBV3-2) and TRBJ1-6; 8 positions agree with TRBD1. Germline-derived CDR1 and CDR2 are LGHDT and YNNKEL (reference sequence). With 1 base clipped from V and 6 bases from J, the junction kept 2 bases outside the gene matches. The CDR3 consists of 15 residues. The CDR3 region is CASSQAGTGNSPLHF. In nucleotides, the CDR3 is TGTGCCAGCAGCCAAGCTGGGACAGGTAATTCACCCCTCCACTTT.

The chain joins TRBV10-3 to TRBJ1-2; D might be TRBD1 (6 bases). The V end lost 5 bases, the J end lost 0 bases, and 16 bases lay between the germline ends. The CDR3 extends over 16 amino acids. CDR1 and CDR2 from the germline V gene are ENHRY and SYGVKD. The CDR3 sequence is CAISTLQGIANYGYTF. The CDR3 DNA is TGTGCCATCAGTACCCTACAGGGCATAGCTAACTATGGCTACACCTTC.

The chain has TRBV4-2 and TRBJ2-7, with a possible D match to TRBD2 (6 bases). Trimming pared 1 base from V and 5 bases from J, leaving 12 bases between. The germline V gene has CDR1 LGHNA and CDR2 YNFKEQ. CDR3 length: 14 amino acids. As DNA, the CDR3 is TGTGCCAGCAGCCAAGCCGGGAGATTAAACGAGCAGTACTTC. It encodes CASSQAGRLNEQYF.